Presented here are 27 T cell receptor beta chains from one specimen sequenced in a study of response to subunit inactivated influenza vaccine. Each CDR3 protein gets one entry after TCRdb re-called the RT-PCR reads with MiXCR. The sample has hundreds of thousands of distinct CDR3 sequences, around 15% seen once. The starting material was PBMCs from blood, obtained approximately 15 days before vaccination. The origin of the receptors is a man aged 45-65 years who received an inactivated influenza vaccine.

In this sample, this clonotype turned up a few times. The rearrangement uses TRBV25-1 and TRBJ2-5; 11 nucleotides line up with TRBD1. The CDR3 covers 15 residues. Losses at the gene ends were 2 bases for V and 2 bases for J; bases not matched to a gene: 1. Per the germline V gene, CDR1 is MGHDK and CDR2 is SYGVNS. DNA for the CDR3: TGTGCCAGCAGTGAAAGGGACAGGGGGCAAGAGACCCAGTACTTC. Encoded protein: CASSERDRGQETQYF.

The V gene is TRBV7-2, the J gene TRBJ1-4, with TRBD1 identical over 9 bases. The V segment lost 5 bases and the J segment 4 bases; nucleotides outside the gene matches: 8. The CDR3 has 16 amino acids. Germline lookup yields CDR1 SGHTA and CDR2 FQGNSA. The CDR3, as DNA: TGTGCCAGCAGCAGGCGGGACAGGGAAATTAATGAAAAACTGTTTTTT. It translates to CASSRRDREINEKLFF.

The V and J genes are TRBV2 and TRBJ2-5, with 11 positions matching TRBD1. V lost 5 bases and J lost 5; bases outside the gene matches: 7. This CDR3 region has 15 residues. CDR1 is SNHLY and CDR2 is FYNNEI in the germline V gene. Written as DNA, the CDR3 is TGTGCCAGCAGTCCCGGACAGGGGGCATTCGAGACCCAGTACTTC. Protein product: CASSPGQGAFETQYF.

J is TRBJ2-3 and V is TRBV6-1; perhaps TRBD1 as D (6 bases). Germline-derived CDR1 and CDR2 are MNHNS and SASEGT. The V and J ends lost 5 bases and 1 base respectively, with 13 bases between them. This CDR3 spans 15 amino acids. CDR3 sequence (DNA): TGTGCCAGCAGTCCCCTTGGACAGCGCACAGATACGCAGTATTTT. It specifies CASSPLGQRTDTQYF.

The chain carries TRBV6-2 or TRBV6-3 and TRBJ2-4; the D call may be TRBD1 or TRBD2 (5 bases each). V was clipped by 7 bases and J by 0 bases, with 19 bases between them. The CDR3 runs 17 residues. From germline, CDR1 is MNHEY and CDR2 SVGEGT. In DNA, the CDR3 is TGTGCCAGCACTAAGAGGGACGGTCGACTAGCCAAAAACATTCAGTACTTC. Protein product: CASTKRDGRLAKNIQYF.

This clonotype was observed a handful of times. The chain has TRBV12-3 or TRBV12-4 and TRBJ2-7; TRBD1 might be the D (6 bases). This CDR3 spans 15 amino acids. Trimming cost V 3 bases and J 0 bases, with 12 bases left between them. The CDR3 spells CASSFSDSHSYEQYF. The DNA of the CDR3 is TGTGCCAGCAGTTTTTCGGACAGCCACTCCTACGAGCAGTACTTC.

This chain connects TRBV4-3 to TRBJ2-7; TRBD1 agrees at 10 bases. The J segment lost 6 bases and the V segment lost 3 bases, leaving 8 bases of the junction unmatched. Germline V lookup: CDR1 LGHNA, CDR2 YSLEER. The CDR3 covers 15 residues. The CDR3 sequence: CASSQVPGQGSEQYF. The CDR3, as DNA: TGCGCCAGCAGCCAGGTCCCGGGACAGGGGTCCGAGCAGTACTTC.

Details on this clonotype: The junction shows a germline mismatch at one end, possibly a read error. In nucleotides, the CDR3 is TGTACCAGCAGTTCTTTAGTGGGATTGGGCAATGAGCAGTTCTTC. It encodes CTSSSLVGLGNEQFF. V gene TRBV12-3 or TRBV12-4 combines with J gene TRBJ2-1; D is unresolved. The CDR3 runs 15 residues.

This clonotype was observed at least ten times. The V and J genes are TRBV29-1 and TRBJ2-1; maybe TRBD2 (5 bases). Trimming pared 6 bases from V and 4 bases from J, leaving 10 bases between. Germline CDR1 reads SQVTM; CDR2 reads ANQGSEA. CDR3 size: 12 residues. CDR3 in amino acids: CSVWGAYNEQFF. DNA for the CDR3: TGCAGCGTGTGGGGAGCTTACAATGAGCAGTTCTTC.

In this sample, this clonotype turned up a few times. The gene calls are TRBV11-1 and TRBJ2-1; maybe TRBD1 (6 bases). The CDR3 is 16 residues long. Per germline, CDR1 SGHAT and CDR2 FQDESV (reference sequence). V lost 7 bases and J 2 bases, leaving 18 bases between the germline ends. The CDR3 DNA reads TGTGCCAGCACCAAATCACAGGGTCGGCCCTACAATGAGCAGTTCTTC. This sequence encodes CASTKSQGRPYNEQFF.

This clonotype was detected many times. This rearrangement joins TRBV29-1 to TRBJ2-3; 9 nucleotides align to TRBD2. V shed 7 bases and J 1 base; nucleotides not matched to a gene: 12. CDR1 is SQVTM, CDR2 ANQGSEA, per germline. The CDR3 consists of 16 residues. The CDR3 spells CSARGLADKGTDTQYF. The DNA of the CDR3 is TGCAGCGCTAGGGGACTAGCTGATAAAGGCACAGATACGCAGTATTTT.

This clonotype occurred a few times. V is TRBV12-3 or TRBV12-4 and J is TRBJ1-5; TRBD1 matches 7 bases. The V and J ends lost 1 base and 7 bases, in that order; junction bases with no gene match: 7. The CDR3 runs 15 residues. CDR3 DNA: TGTGCCAGCAGTTTAGGGACAGGAAAAATACAGCCCCAGCATTTT. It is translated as CASSLGTGKIQPQHF.

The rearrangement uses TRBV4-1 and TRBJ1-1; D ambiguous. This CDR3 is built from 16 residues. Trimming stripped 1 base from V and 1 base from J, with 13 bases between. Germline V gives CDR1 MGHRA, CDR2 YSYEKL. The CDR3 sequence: CASSQALGRRNTEAFF. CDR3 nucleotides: TGCGCCAGCAGCCAAGCCCTGGGCAGAAGGAACACTGAAGCTTTCTTT.

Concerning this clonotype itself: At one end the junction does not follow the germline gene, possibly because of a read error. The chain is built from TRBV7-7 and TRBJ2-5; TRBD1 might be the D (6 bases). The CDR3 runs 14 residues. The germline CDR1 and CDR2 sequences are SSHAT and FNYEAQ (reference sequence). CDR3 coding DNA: TGTGCTAGCAGCTTGTCTGGGACAAAAGGGACCCAGTACTTC. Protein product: CASSLSGTKGTQYF.

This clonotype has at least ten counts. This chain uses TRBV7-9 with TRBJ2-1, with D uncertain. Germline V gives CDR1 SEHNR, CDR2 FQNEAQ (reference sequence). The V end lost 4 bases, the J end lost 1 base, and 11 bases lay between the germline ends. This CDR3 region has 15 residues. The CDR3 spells CASSYNVLSYNEQFF. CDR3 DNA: TGTGCCAGCAGCTACAACGTCCTTTCCTACAATGAGCAGTTCTTC.

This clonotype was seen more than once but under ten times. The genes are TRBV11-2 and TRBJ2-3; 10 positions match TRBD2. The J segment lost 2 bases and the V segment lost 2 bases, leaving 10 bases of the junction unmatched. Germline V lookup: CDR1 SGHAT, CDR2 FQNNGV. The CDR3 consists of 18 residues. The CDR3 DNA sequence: TGTGCCAGCAGCTTAATCGTGGGTCTAGCGGGAGACACAGATACGCAGTATTTT. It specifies CASSLIVGLAGDTDTQYF. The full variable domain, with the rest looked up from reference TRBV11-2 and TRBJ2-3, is EAGVAQSPRYKIIEKRQSVAFWCNPISGHATLYWYQQILGQGPKLLIQFQNNGVVDDSQLPKDRFSAERLKGVDSTLKIQPAKLEDSAVYLCASSLIVGLAGDTDTQYFGPGTRLTVL.

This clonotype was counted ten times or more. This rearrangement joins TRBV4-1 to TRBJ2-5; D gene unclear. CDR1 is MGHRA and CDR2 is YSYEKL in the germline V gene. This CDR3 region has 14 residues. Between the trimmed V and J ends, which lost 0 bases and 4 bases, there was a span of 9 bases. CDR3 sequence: CASSQDLGRETQYF. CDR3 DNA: TGCGCCAGCAGCCAAGATCTGGGAAGAGAGACCCAGTACTTC.

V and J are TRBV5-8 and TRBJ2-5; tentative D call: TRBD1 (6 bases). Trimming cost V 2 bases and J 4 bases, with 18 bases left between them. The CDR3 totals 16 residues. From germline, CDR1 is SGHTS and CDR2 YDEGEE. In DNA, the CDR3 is TGTGCCAGCAGCTTAAGCAAAGGGGGTCGGGGAGAGACCCAGTACTTC. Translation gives CASSLSKGGRGETQYF. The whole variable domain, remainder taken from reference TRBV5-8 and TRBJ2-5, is EAGVTQSPTHLIKTRGQQATLRCSPISGHTSVYWYQQALGLGLQFLLWYDEGEERNRGNFPPRFSGRQFPNYSSELNVNALELEDSALYLCASSLSKGGRGETQYFGPGTRLLVL.

The CDR3 bases are TGTGCCAGCAGCTTAGGGGTCAGGGACACTGAAGCTTTCTTT. Protein: CASSLGVRDTEAFF. The chain couples TRBV11-2 to TRBJ1-1; D possibly corresponds to TRBD1 (5 bases). The ends were cut back, 1 base at V and 3 bases at J, with 9 bases in the middle. The CDR3 contains 14 residues. CDR1 SGHAT and CDR2 FQNNGV come from the germline V gene.

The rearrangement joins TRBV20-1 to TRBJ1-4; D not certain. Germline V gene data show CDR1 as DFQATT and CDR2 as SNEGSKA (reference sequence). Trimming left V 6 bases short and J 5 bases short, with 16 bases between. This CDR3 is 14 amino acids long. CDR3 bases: TGCAGTGCAGGCCCTCCGATTTACAATGAAAAACTGTTTTTT. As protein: CSAGPPIYNEKLFF.

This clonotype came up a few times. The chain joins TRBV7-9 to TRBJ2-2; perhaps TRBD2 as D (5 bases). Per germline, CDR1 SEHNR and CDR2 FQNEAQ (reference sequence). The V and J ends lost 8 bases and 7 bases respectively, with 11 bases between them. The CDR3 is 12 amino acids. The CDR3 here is CASFSEGGELFF. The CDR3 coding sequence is TGTGCCAGCTTTAGCGAAGGCGGGGAGCTGTTTTTT.

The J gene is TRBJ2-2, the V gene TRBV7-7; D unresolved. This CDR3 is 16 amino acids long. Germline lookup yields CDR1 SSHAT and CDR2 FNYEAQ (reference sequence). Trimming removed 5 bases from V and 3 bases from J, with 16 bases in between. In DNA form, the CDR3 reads TGTGCCAGCAGCCCGCGCCGAACACCTTACACCGGGGAGCTGTTTTTT. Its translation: CASSPRRTPYTGELFF.

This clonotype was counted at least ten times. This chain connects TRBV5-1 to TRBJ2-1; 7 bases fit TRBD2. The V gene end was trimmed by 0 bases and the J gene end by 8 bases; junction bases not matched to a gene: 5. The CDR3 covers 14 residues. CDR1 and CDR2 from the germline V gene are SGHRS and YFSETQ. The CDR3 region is CASSLALGRDEQFF. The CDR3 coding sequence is TGCGCCAGCAGCTTGGCCTTAGGGAGGGATGAGCAGTTCTTC.

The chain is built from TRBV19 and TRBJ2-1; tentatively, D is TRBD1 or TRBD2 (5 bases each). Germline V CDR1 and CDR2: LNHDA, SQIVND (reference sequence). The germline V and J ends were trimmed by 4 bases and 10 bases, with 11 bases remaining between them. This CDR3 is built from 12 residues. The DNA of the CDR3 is TGTGCCAGTAGTACTCCCTGGGGGGAGCAGTTCTTC. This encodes CASSTPWGEQFF.

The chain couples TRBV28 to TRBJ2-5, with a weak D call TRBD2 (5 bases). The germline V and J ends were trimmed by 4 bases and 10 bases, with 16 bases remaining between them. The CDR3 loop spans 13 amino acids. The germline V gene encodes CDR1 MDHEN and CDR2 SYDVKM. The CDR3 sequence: CASSSGFTRDQYF. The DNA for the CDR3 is TGTGCCAGCAGTTCCGGATTTACCCGGGACCAGTACTTC.

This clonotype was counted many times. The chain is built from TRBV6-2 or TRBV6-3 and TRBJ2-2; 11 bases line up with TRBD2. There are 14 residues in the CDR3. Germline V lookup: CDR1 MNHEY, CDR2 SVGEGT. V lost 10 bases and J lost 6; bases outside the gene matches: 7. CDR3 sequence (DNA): TGTGCCATCCAGACTAGCGGGGTCTCCGGGGAGCTGTTTTTT. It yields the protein CAIQTSGVSGELFF.

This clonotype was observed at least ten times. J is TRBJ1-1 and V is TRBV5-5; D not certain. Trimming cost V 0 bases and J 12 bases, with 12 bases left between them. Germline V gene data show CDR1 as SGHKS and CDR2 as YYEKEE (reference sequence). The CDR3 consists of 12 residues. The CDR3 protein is CASSLVGWESFF. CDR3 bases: TGTGCCAGCAGCTTGGTAGGATGGGAATCTTTCTTT.